The 27 T cell receptor beta chains below were found in one sample sequenced in a study of blood T cell repertoires in COVID-19. TCRdb's table, derived via immunoSEQ multiplex PCR, lists solely in-frame clones and lacks some. In the table there are about 200,000 clones, 94% of which are singletons. Sequencing input: peripheral blood. The origin of the receptors is a man aged 30 to 39 with COVID-19, enrolled during active disease.

The chain employs TRBV6-6 and TRBJ2-3, with a weak D call TRBD2 (6 bases). This CDR3 contains 15 residues. V was cut by 7 bases and J by 2 bases, with 16 bases left in between. Per the germline V gene, CDR1 is MNHNY and CDR2 is SVGAGI (reference sequence). CDR3 DNA sequence: TGTGCCAGCAAACCCGCGGTGCGGGACACAGATACGCAGTATTTT. The encoded protein is CASKPAVRDTDTQYF.

The rearrangement uses TRBV5-1 and TRBJ1-2; D unclear. Per germline, CDR1 SGHRS and CDR2 YFSETQ. This CDR3 is 16 amino acids long. Between the trimmed V and J ends, which lost 1 base and 2 bases, there was a span of 15 bases. For the CDR3, the DNA is TGCGCCAGCAGCTTGAAAGGCGGGCCACTAAACTATGGCTACACCTTC. As protein: CASSLKGGPLNYGYTF.

This CDR3 is CATSGDSYEQYF. Here the CDR3 DNA reads TGTGCCACCAGCGGGGACAGCTACGAGCAGTACTTC. The chain employs TRBV15 and TRBJ2-7; 7 bases fit TRBD1. Losses at the gene ends were 5 bases for V and 3 bases for J; bases not matched to a gene: 1. The CDR3 loop spans 12 amino acids. Germline V gene data show CDR1 as LNHNV and CDR2 as YYDKDF (reference sequence).

The chain combines TRBV3-1 (or the pseudogene TRBV3-2) with TRBJ1-2; D not certain. Germline V gene sequence: CDR1 LGHDT, CDR2 YNNKEL (reference sequence). V was pared by 8 bases and J by 1 base, with 8 bases between. The CDR3 length is 12 residues. The CDR3 bases are TGTGCCAGCTCGGAGGGTAACTATGGCTACACCTTC. It yields the protein CASSEGNYGYTF.

The chain uses TRBV13 and TRBJ2-7; possibly TRBD2 for D (7 bases). V gave up 4 bases and J gave up 3 bases, with 13 bases separating them. Germline lookup yields CDR1 PRHDT and CDR2 FYEKMQ (reference sequence). The CDR3 sequence is 14 residues long. CDR3 DNA sequence: TGTGCCAGCAGCTCGCGGGGGCTTAGCTACGAGCAGTACTTC. Translation gives CASSSRGLSYEQYF.

The V gene is TRBV30, the J gene TRBJ1-4, with 8 bases identical to TRBD1. After removal of 2 bases from V and 5 bases from J, the junction contained 7 bases not matched to a gene. The CDR3 is 15 residues long. Germline loops: CDR1 GTSNPN, CDR2 SVGIG (reference sequence). CDR3 nucleotide sequence: TGTGCCTGGAGTCGAGGACAGGGCAAGAATGAAAAACTGTTTTTT. This codes for CAWSRGQGKNEKLFF.

With regard to this clone: The identical CDR3 is also encoded by other nucleotide sequences in the sample. The chain combines TRBV5-1 with TRBJ2-5, with D possibly TRBD1 on 6 matching bases. Trimming cost V 2 bases and J 5 bases, with 13 bases left between them. Germline V gene lookup returns CDR1 SGHRS and CDR2 YFSETQ. This CDR3 region has 14 residues. CDR3 loop: CASSLATGLETQYF. As DNA, the CDR3 is TGCGCCAGCAGCTTAGCAACAGGGCTGGAGACCCAGTACTTC.

This sequence joins TRBV11-2 and TRBJ1-6, with 12 nucleotides matching TRBD1. Germline-derived CDR1 and CDR2 are SGHAT and FQNNGV. This CDR3 is 17 amino acids long. Unmatched junction bases numbered 8, after V lost 1 base and J lost 10 bases. The CDR3 DNA follows: TGTGCCAGCAGCTTAGGGGACAGGGGGCGGGTTCGCTCACCCCTCCACTTT. This codes for CASSLGDRGRVRSPLHF.

The chain is built from TRBV27 and TRBJ1-2; weak D call: TRBD1 (5 bases). The CDR3 loop spans 14 amino acids. Trimming removed 3 bases from V and 5 bases from J, with 13 bases in between. Per germline, CDR1 MNHEY and CDR2 SMNVEV (reference sequence). The CDR3 protein is CASSFLGVGYGYTF. CDR3 DNA sequence: TGTGCCAGCAGTTTCCTAGGGGTGGGGTATGGCTACACCTTC.

This rearrangement joins TRBV4-1 to TRBJ1-2; D is unresolved. The CDR3 spans 15 residues. Germline loops: CDR1 MGHRA, CDR2 YSYEKL. The germline V and J ends were trimmed by 0 bases and 2 bases, with 10 bases remaining between them. Here the CDR3 DNA reads TGCGCCAGCAGCCAAGATGTCTCCTTCAACTATGGCTACACCTTC. This encodes CASSQDVSFNYGYTF.

The V gene is TRBV9, the J gene TRBJ1-1; D is possibly TRBD1 (6 bases). CDR1 is SGDLS, CDR2 YYNGEE, per germline. CDR3 length: 15 amino acids. V lost 1 base to trimming and J lost 1 base, with 11 bases between them. The CDR3 region is CASSVQGIANTEAFF. The CDR3 bases are TGTGCCAGCAGCGTACAGGGGATCGCGAACACTGAAGCTTTCTTT. Full variable domain (outside the CDR3, taken from reference TRBV9 and TRBJ1-1): DSGVTQTPKHLITATGQRVTLRCSPRSGDLSVYWYQQSLDQGLQFLIQYYNGEERAKGNILERFSAQQFPDLHSELNLSSLELGDSALYFCASSVQGIANTEAFFGQGTRLTVV.

This clone was seen a single time. The CDR3, as DNA: TGTGCCAGCAGTCCGTCCGGGACACCGATCTATGGCTACACCTTC. It yields the protein CASSPSGTPIYGYTF. This rearrangement joins TRBV6-5 to TRBJ1-2, with D tentatively TRBD1 (6 bases). Between the trimmed V and J ends, which lost 5 bases and 4 bases, there was a span of 17 bases. Germline V gene lookup returns CDR1 MNHEY and CDR2 SVGAGI. The CDR3 is 15 residues long.

The chain uses TRBV29-1 and TRBJ2-1, with 12 bases lining up with TRBD2. J lost 4 bases, V lost 6 bases, and 7 bases had no gene match. The CDR3 extends over 15 amino acids. CDR1 is SQVTM, CDR2 ANQGSEA, per germline. The CDR3 nucleotides read TGCAGCGTGGGGGAACTAGCGGGGGGTTACAATGAGCAGTTCTTC. Residues: CSVGELAGGYNEQFF.

In its sample, this clone was seen once. The CDR3 sequence: CASSLSPSGGAQDTQYF. The CDR3, as DNA: TGTGCCAGCAGCTTATCCCCTAGCGGGGGGGCCCAAGATACGCAGTATTTT. The V gene is TRBV7-2, the J gene TRBJ2-3; 12 nucleotides agree with TRBD2. The germline gives CDR1 SGHTA, CDR2 FQGNSA. CDR3 length equals 17 residues. With 2 bases clipped from V and 5 bases from J, the junction kept 8 bases outside the gene matches.

The rearrangement joins TRBV12-3 or TRBV12-4 to TRBJ1-1, with D unclear. The CDR3 spans 12 residues. V dropped 3 bases and J dropped 5 bases, with 7 bases sitting between them. The CDR3 loop is CASSLIRTEAFF. Here the CDR3 DNA reads TGTGCCAGCAGTTTGATCAGGACTGAAGCTTTCTTT.

In this sample, this clone turned up once. The chain uses TRBV6-5 and TRBJ1-3, with D tentatively TRBD1 (5 bases). V was shortened by 6 bases and J by 2 bases, with 11 bases between the two germline ends. The CDR3 runs 14 residues. CDR1 is MNHEY and CDR2 is SVGAGI in the germline V gene. This chain's CDR3 is CASRGGMAGNTIYF. CDR3 DNA: TGTGCCAGCAGGGGGGGAATGGCTGGAAACACCATATATTTT.

A remark on this clone: Other DNA sequences within the sample encode an identical CDR3. The CDR3 loop reads CASSLSAGQETQYF. CDR3 sequence (DNA): TGTGCCAGCAGCTTGAGTGCGGGGCAAGAGACCCAGTACTTC. The rearrangement joins TRBV5-4 to TRBJ2-5, with a weak D call TRBD2 (6 bases). The CDR3 is made up of 14 amino acids. V lost 1 base and J lost 2, with 9 bases in between. Germline V gene sequence: CDR1 SGHNT, CDR2 YYREEE (reference sequence). The complete variable domain, with remaining parts taken from reference TRBV5-4 and TRBJ2-5, reads ETGVTQSPTHLIKTRGQQVTLRCSSQSGHNTVSWYQQALGQGPQFIFQYYREEENGRGNFPPRFSGLQFPNYSSELNVNALELDDSALYLCASSLSAGQETQYFGPGTRLLVL.

This rearrangement joins TRBV3-1 (or the pseudogene TRBV3-2) to TRBJ1-2; tentatively, D is TRBD1 (5 bases). The CDR3 consists of 14 residues. CDR1 and CDR2 from the germline V gene are LGHDT and YNNKEL (reference sequence). Trimming cost V 3 bases and J 2 bases, with 10 bases left between them. CDR3 DNA sequence: TGTGCCAGCAGCCAGGACATGGGAAACTATGGCTACACCTTC. Amino acids: CASSQDMGNYGYTF.

This clone was counted only a few times. The chain is built from TRBV30 and TRBJ1-2; unclear D gene. CDR3 length equals 15 residues. Trimming cost V 3 bases and J 6 bases, with 20 bases left between them. Germline assignment: CDR1 GTSNPN and CDR2 SVGIG (reference sequence). The CDR3 bases are TGTGCCTGGAGAGGCGGTGTCGGCTCGTTTCATGGCTACACCTTC. This translates into CAWRGGVGSFHGYTF.

The gene calls are TRBV14 and TRBJ2-5; 9 nucleotides match TRBD2. The CDR3 length is 13 residues. Losses at the gene ends were 8 bases for V and 9 bases for J; bases not matched to a gene: 10. From germline, CDR1 is SGHDN and CDR2 FVKESK. The CDR3: CASALAGPGAQYF. DNA of the CDR3: TGTGCCAGCGCCCTAGCGGGGCCCGGGGCCCAGTACTTC.

V gene TRBV27 combines with J gene TRBJ1-2, with a possible D match to TRBD1 (5 bases). Per germline, CDR1 MNHEY and CDR2 SMNVEV (reference sequence). The CDR3 has 13 residues. Trimming took off 7 bases at V and 5 bases at J, with 14 bases between the two ends. The CDR3 bases are TGTGCCAGCAATTCGCAGGGCGATTATGGCTACACCTTC. Its protein product is CASNSQGDYGYTF.

CDR3 in amino acids: CASSPGQGTDTQYF. Written as DNA, the CDR3 is TGCGCCAGCAGCCCAGGACAGGGGACAGATACGCAGTATTTT. The V gene is TRBV5-1, the J gene TRBJ2-3; 9 positions agree with TRBD1. CDR1 and CDR2 from the germline V gene are SGHRS and YFSETQ. The V segment lost 4 bases and the J segment 3 bases; nucleotides outside the gene matches: 3. The CDR3 length is 14 residues.

The rearrangement links TRBV4-1 to TRBJ1-6; D is ambiguous. The germline V gene has CDR1 MGHRA and CDR2 YSYEKL. Trimming took off 1 base at V and 14 bases at J, with 12 bases between the two ends. CDR3 length equals 13 residues. The CDR3 DNA is TGCGCCAGCAGCCAAGTGGAAGCGGGGACCCTCCACTTT. Its translation: CASSQVEAGTLHF.

CDR3 region: CASREKRGARPLSYNEQFF. The CDR3 region has the DNA TGTGCCAGCAGGGAGAAGCGGGGGGCCCGCCCGCTCTCCTACAATGAGCAGTTCTTC. V usage is TRBV7-9 and J usage is TRBJ2-1; 9 positions match TRBD2. CDR3 length: 19 residues. J gave up 0 bases and V 6 bases, and 15 bases lay outside the gene matches. Germline V gene sequence: CDR1 SEHNR, CDR2 FQNEAQ (reference sequence).

This clone was recorded only once. In DNA form, the CDR3 reads TGTGCCAGCAGCCAGATTACAGGCGGTCTAGGCTATGGCTACACCTTC. This translates into CASSQITGGLGYGYTF. The chain carries TRBV3-1 (or the pseudogene TRBV3-2) and TRBJ1-2; a possible D gene is TRBD1 (5 bases). Germline loops: CDR1 LGHDT, CDR2 YNNKEL (reference sequence). The V gene lost 3 bases and the J gene lost 4 bases, with 18 bases spanning the gap. The CDR3 covers 16 residues.

Only one count was recorded for this clone. The chain recombines TRBV7-2 with TRBJ1-1, with TRBD1 identical over 7 bases. There are 18 residues in the CDR3. V lost 4 bases to trimming and J lost 0 bases; unmatched junction nucleotides: 14. Germline V gene lookup returns CDR1 SGHTA and CDR2 FQGNSA. The CDR3 here is CASSSARTGRALNTEAFF. CDR3 DNA sequence: TGTGCCAGCAGCTCGGCCCGGACAGGAAGGGCCCTGAACACTGAAGCTTTCTTT.

This chain links TRBV30 with TRBJ1-2; D unresolved. From germline, CDR1 is GTSNPN and CDR2 SVGIG (reference sequence). The CDR3 runs 15 residues. V was pared by 4 bases and J by 4 bases, with 19 bases between. The CDR3 region has the DNA TGTGCCTGGACTCCCCTGGGCGCCCTGTCCTATGGCTACACCTTC. It specifies CAWTPLGALSYGYTF.